This T cell receptor (beta chain) was retrieved from a study of read filtering for tumor transcriptome and immune sequencing. The overall study: RNA-seq yielded only roughly 75 to 1,300 TCR reads, IR-seq about 4 to 10.27 million.

For this clonotype: The antigen is undetermined.

Every patient had bone marrow sampled while the disease was active. Study outcomes and limitations: This fraction held mixed bone marrow immune cells after CD138-negative sorting. Compared with RNA-seq, IR-seq gave much higher clonotype depth and reliability.

This library used roughly 400 ng RNA and molecular barcoded adaptors spanning alpha/delta and beta/gamma chains. A single record per CDR3 protein comes from TCRdb applying MiXCR to the reads. The data show over 20,000 distinct CDR3 sequences, with about 13% seen just once and around 62% held by the top ten. The V gene lost 6 bases and the J gene lost 4 bases, with 19 bases spanning the gap. This CDR3 is built from 15 residues. This sequence originates from a donor aged 40 or over with multiple myeloma. This sequence joins TRBV12-3 or TRBV12-4 and TRBJ2-7; D might be TRBD1 or TRBD2, each matching 8 bases. Sample: a population of CD138-negative cells sorted from bone marrow. The chain's CDR3 is CASSQGTGGGYEQYF. The DNA for the CDR3 is TGTGCCAGCAGCCAAGGGACAGGCGGGGGGTACGAGCAGTACTTC.